One and the same sample provided the 27 T cell receptor beta chains below, sequenced in a study of shared clonotypes between healthy human individuals. The table came from immunoSEQ multiplex PCR; TCRdb's copy has only in-frame clones and leaves some out. The sample lists 2.3 million or so clones; about 92% were seen once. Sequences were obtained from naive CD4+ T cells from PBMCs. Sample subset: CD45RA+ positively selected. The receptors here all came from a man younger than 35 in good health. Some clones in this sample may be carry-over from other donors' samples.

The rearrangement links TRBV28 to TRBJ2-7; 7 bases align to TRBD1. With 4 bases clipped from V and 3 bases from J, the junction kept 9 bases outside the gene matches. The CDR3 covers 15 residues. In germline, CDR1 is MDHEN, CDR2 SYDVKM. The chain's CDR3 is CASSSALDRFYEQYF. The CDR3 region has the DNA TGTGCCAGCAGTTCCGCCCTGGACAGGTTCTACGAGCAGTACTTC.

Worth noting for this clone: The sample holds other DNA sequences that translate to the same CDR3. The chain uses TRBV9 and TRBJ2-7; the match to TRBD2 covers 8 bases. The CDR3 has 14 amino acids. The trim removed 3 bases at V and 1 base at J, leaving 3 bases unmatched. Germline-derived CDR1 and CDR2 are SGDLS and YYNGEE. CDR3 in DNA: TGTGCCAGCAGCGCCACTAGCGGTTCCTACGAGCAGTACTTC. Translation gives CASSATSGSYEQYF.

This clone has a single count. J is TRBJ2-6 and V is TRBV5-1, with D possibly called TRBD1 or TRBD2 (5 bases each). CDR3 length: 21 amino acids. V dropped 5 bases and J dropped 4 bases, with 31 bases sitting between them. The germline V gene encodes CDR1 SGHRS and CDR2 YFSETQ. In DNA form, the CDR3 reads TGCGCCAGCAGGGTTGACGTAATCGGGACCGCTGGTAGGTTGGGGGCCAACGTCCTGACTTTC. This translates into CASRVDVIGTAGRLGANVLTF.

This chain connects TRBV6-1 to TRBJ2-1; D gene uncertain. V was trimmed by 3 bases and J by 3 bases, leaving 9 bases between them. CDR3 length: 14 residues. Germline CDR1 and CDR2: MNHNS and SASEGT. This CDR3 reads CASSDSILYNEQFF. Written as DNA, the CDR3 is TGTGCCAGCAGTGACTCTATCCTCTACAATGAGCAGTTCTTC.

The chain is built from TRBV2 and TRBJ2-7; D is uncertain. This CDR3 comprises 13 residues. The germline CDR1 and CDR2 sequences are SNHLY and FYNNEI. Deletions cut 6 bases from V and 4 bases from J, with 13 bases between. CDR3 nucleotide sequence: TGTGCCAGCAGACACATAGCCGCGTACGAGCAGTACTTC. This sequence encodes CASRHIAAYEQYF.

CDR3 in DNA: TGTGCCATCAGTGAGTCGAGGGGCTCAGATACGCAGTATTTT. It specifies CAISESRGSDTQYF. V is TRBV10-3 and J is TRBJ2-3; TRBD1 or TRBD2 may be the D gene (5 bases each). Trimming took 0 bases from V and 4 from J, leaving 8 bases between them. Germline-derived CDR1 and CDR2 are ENHRY and SYGVKD. The length of the CDR3 is 14 residues.

The V call is TRBV4-2, the J call TRBJ2-2, with D possibly matching TRBD1 (5 bases). V was trimmed by 4 bases and J by 1 base, leaving 13 bases between them. Germline CDR1 reads LGHNA; CDR2 reads YNFKEQ. The CDR3 spans 16 residues. Written as DNA, the CDR3 is TGTGCCAGCAGCCGATCGACAGCCTTGAACACCGGGGAGCTGTTTTTT. Translating gives CASSRSTALNTGELFF.

The chain is built from TRBV28 and TRBJ1-2; maybe TRBD1 (5 bases). Germline V gene data show CDR1 as MDHEN and CDR2 as SYDVKM. The V end was cut by 6 bases, the J end by 2 bases, with 19 bases between. This CDR3 region has 16 residues. The CDR3, as DNA: TGTGCCAGCAGCGGGGGGGAGCCGTCGGCAAACTATGGCTACACCTTC. Translation: CASSGGEPSANYGYTF.

This chain uses TRBV29-1 with TRBJ2-2, with 7 bases lining up with TRBD2. CDR1 is SQVTM, CDR2 ANQGSEA, per germline. This CDR3 has 13 residues. V shed 5 bases and J 7 bases; nucleotides not matched to a gene: 7. As DNA, the CDR3 is TGCAGCGTTAGGGAGCGGGAAGGCGGGGAGCTGTTTTTT. Amino acid sequence: CSVREREGGELFF.

This clone was seen a single time. The chain recombines TRBV10-3 with TRBJ2-7, with a tentative D call TRBD2 (7 bases). V was trimmed by 10 bases and J by 5 bases, leaving 18 bases between them. Germline V lookup: CDR1 ENHRY, CDR2 SYGVKD. The CDR3 loop spans 13 amino acids. The CDR3 coding sequence is TGTGCCACCCATGCTAGGGGGGGGGACGAGCAGTACTTC. It translates to CATHARGGDEQYF.

This chain uses TRBV9 with TRBJ1-1, with unresolved D. The CDR3 has 14 residues. CDR1 is SGDLS and CDR2 is YYNGEE in the germline V gene. Trimming cost V 4 bases and J 5 bases, with 15 bases left between them. The CDR3 DNA follows: TGTGCCAGCAGCCCCCACCCAGAGGTAACTGAAGCTTTCTTT. This encodes CASSPHPEVTEAFF.

The V call is TRBV6-5, the J call TRBJ2-7; D is unclear. With 0 bases removed from V and 3 bases from J, the gap between germline ends came to 12 bases. The CDR3 covers 15 residues. The germline V gene encodes CDR1 MNHEY and CDR2 SVGAGI. The CDR3 nucleotides are TGTGCCAGCAGTTACTCGGGATTCCAACGCTACGAGCAGTACTTC. Translated: CASSYSGFQRYEQYF.

The genes are TRBV5-4 and TRBJ2-7; 12 bases match TRBD2. CDR1 is SGHNT and CDR2 is YYREEE in the germline V gene (reference sequence). The CDR3 length is 16 residues. V was pared by 3 bases and J by 2 bases, with 6 bases of the junction left unmatched. Here the CDR3 reads CASSSRTSGVTYEQYF. As DNA, the CDR3 is TGTGCCAGCAGCTCCCGGACTAGCGGGGTTACCTACGAGCAGTACTTC.

This chain joins TRBV6-5 and TRBJ2-1, with no clear D. V dropped 5 bases and J dropped 14 bases, with 16 bases sitting between them. This CDR3 is 12 amino acids long. Germline lookup yields CDR1 MNHEY and CDR2 SVGAGI. DNA of the CDR3: TGTGCCAGCAGTCCACCCGGCGCGGATAAGTTCTTC. Amino acids: CASSPPGADKFF.

The chain couples TRBV13 to TRBJ1-1, with D possibly matching TRBD1 (5 bases). The germline gives CDR1 PRHDT, CDR2 FYEKMQ (reference sequence). The CDR3 runs 18 residues. V was shortened by 5 bases and J by 3 bases, with 25 bases between the two germline ends. The CDR3 DNA reads as TGTGCCAGCAGCCATTCTTTTGCCCAGGGTTCGGGGGACACTGAAGCTTTCTTT. Encoded protein: CASSHSFAQGSGDTEAFF. Full variable domain (rest looked up from reference TRBV13 and TRBJ1-1): AAGVIQSPRHLIKEKRETATLKCYPIPRHDTVYWYQQGPGQDPQFLISFYEKMQSDKGSIPDRFSAQQFSDYHSELNMSSLELGDSALYFCASSHSFAQGSGDTEAFFGQGTRLTVV.

The chain employs TRBV7-3 and TRBJ2-5; 11 nucleotides line up with TRBD2. The trim removed 5 bases at V and 3 bases at J, leaving 5 bases unmatched. CDR1 SGHTA and CDR2 FQGTGA come from the germline V gene. The CDR3 totals 15 residues. The CDR3 protein is CASSVSGRGEETQYF. DNA of the CDR3: TGTGCCAGCAGCGTTAGCGGGAGGGGCGAAGAGACCCAGTACTTC.

Concerning this clone itself: The same CDR3 arises from other DNA sequences in this sample as well. The chain couples TRBV9 to TRBJ2-7; the D is unclear. CDR3 length: 15 amino acids. Germline V gene data show CDR1 as SGDLS and CDR2 as YYNGEE. V was shortened by 0 bases and J by 1 base, with 11 bases between the two germline ends. The CDR3, as DNA: TGTGCCAGCAGCGTAGGCGGAAGCCCTTCCTACGAGCAGTACTTC. Protein sequence: CASSVGGSPSYEQYF.

The CDR3 is CATNQRGSSYEQYF. The DNA for the CDR3 is TGTGCCACGAACCAGAGGGGGTCTAGCTACGAGCAGTACTTC. The chain employs TRBV5-4 and TRBJ2-7; a possible D gene is TRBD1 (6 bases). This CDR3 is 14 amino acids long. V was shortened by 9 bases and J by 3 bases, with 19 bases between the two germline ends. Germline lookup yields CDR1 SGHNT and CDR2 YYREEE (reference sequence).

This chain connects TRBV6-1 to TRBJ2-1; D is perhaps TRBD1 (6 bases). The CDR3 is 11 amino acids. Germline assignment: CDR1 MNHNS and CDR2 SASEGT. V was pared by 11 bases and J by 2 bases, with 7 bases between. The CDR3, as DNA: TGTGCCGGGGGCGCCTACAATGAGCAGTTCTTC. Translation gives CAGGAYNEQFF.

This sequence joins TRBV7-9 and TRBJ2-5; D might be TRBD2 (5 bases). CDR1 is SEHNR and CDR2 is FQNEAQ in the germline V gene (reference sequence). This CDR3 is built from 13 residues. V lost 5 bases, J lost 3 bases, and 10 bases lay in between. The CDR3 here is CASSPRTEETQYF. CDR3 coding DNA: TGTGCCAGCAGCCCAAGGACTGAAGAGACCCAGTACTTC.

J is TRBJ2-3 and V is TRBV28, with D perhaps matching TRBD2 (6 bases). The CDR3 runs 17 residues. V shed 3 bases and J shed 0 bases, with 16 bases lying between them. Germline lookup yields CDR1 MDHEN and CDR2 SYDVKM. The CDR3 DNA follows: TGTGCCAGCAGTTTGGGCGGAGTGGGGACTAGCACAGATACGCAGTATTTT. Translation gives CASSLGGVGTSTDTQYF.

This sequence joins TRBV10-3 and TRBJ2-5, with D unclear. Germline V lookup: CDR1 ENHRY, CDR2 SYGVKD. The CDR3 is 13 amino acids. Trimming took 0 bases from V and 9 from J, leaving 11 bases between them. CDR3 loop: CAISESGFWAQYF. CDR3 coding DNA: TGTGCCATCAGTGAGTCGGGTTTTTGGGCCCAGTACTTC.

The CDR3 region is CATHGLAGENEQYF. CDR3 DNA sequence: TGTGCCACCCACGGACTAGCGGGAGAGAACGAGCAGTACTTC. The chain links TRBV2 to TRBJ2-7, with 13 bases lining up with TRBD2. CDR1 SNHLY and CDR2 FYNNEI come from the germline V gene. The CDR3 consists of 14 residues. V lost 10 bases, J lost 5 bases, and 8 bases stayed unmatched.

The V gene is TRBV5-1, the J gene TRBJ2-2; TRBD1 aligns across 10 bases. Germline CDR1 reads SGHRS; CDR2 reads YFSETQ. This CDR3 comprises 17 residues. Losses at the gene ends were 7 bases for V and 5 bases for J; bases not matched to a gene: 14. The CDR3 DNA reads as TGCGCCAGCGCCAGGGGAACCGGACAGGGGGATACCGGGGAGCTGTTTTTT. The encoded protein is CASARGTGQGDTGELFF.

This clone came up once. The J gene is TRBJ1-1, the V gene TRBV10-3; D unclear. The V and J ends lost 2 bases and 6 bases respectively, with 16 bases between them. CDR3 length equals 15 residues. The germline V gene encodes CDR1 ENHRY and CDR2 SYGVKD. The CDR3 region has the DNA TGTGCCATCAGTGAGACGAGGGCAGGAGGGTCTGAAGCTTTCTTT. Its protein product is CAISETRAGGSEAFF.

This clone has only one observation. V is TRBV14 and J is TRBJ2-5; possibly TRBD1 or TRBD2 for D (5 bases each). The CDR3 length is 15 residues. The V end was cut by 5 bases, the J end by 1 base, with 14 bases between. In germline, CDR1 is SGHDN, CDR2 FVKESK. Here the CDR3 DNA reads TGTGCCAGCAGCTCCACCCTCGGGACCCAAGAGACCCAGTACTTC. Protein product: CASSSTLGTQETQYF.

This sequence joins TRBV7-7 and TRBJ2-6; D ambiguous. Germline V gene lookup returns CDR1 SSHAT and CDR2 FNYEAQ (reference sequence). Trimming shortened V by 9 bases and J by 5 bases, and 11 bases separated the two germline ends. This CDR3 is 13 amino acids long. The CDR3 loop is CARPQSRANVLTF. For the CDR3, the DNA is TGTGCCAGGCCACAAAGTCGGGCCAACGTCCTGACTTTC.